Listed below are T cell receptor beta chains from one sample, sequenced in a study of T cells in Graves' hyperthyroidism and ophthalmopathy. MiXCR, run by TCRdb on the multiplex PCR reads, gives a single entry per CDR3 protein. The sample has 620,000 or so distinct CDR3 sequences, around 13% seen once. Sequencing input: blood. The origin of the receptors is a woman in her 50s with Graves' ophthalmopathy. The CDR3 runs from the conserved cysteine through the conserved F or W. D genes are given only for firm matches. Size tells how often a clone was seen (once, few, many) or the class of an expanded clone, and some rows leave it out.

V	D	size	J	CDR3	DNA
TRBV11-3	NA	many	TRBJ2-1	CASSLKGGSYNEQFF	TGTGCCAGCAGCTTAAAAGGGGGCTCCTACAATGAGCAGTTCTTC
TRBV2	TRBD1	many	TRBJ1-5	CASKPDKGARGQPQHF	TGTGCCAGCAAACCTGACAAGGGGGCACGGGGTCAGCCCCAGCATTTT
TRBV12-3/TRBV12-4	NA	many	TRBJ2-1	CASSTVSAYNEQFF	TGTGCCAGCAGCACAGTTAGCGCCTACAATGAGCAGTTCTTC
TRBV18	TRBD2	many	TRBJ2-5	CASSRTSGKETQYF	TGTGCCAGCTCACGAACTAGCGGAAAAGAGACCCAGTACTTC
TRBV3-1	TRBD1	few	TRBJ2-5	CASSQTEGAGSQETQYF	TGTGCCAGCAGCCAGACCGAGGGGGCTGGTTCCCAAGAGACCCAGTACTTC
TRBV7-9	TRBD2	NA	TRBJ2-1	CASSLAGERTRPYNEQFF	TGTGCCAGCAGCTTAGCGGGGGAGAGGACTAGGCCCTACAATGAGCAGTTCTTC
TRBV6-2/TRBV6-3	NA	many	TRBJ2-7	CASSYVGGTYTYEQYF	TGTGCCAGCAGTTACGTTGGCGGGACCTATACCTACGAGCAGTACTTC
TRBV24-1	NA	NA	TRBJ2-2	CATSDLTGGNTGELFF	TGTGCCACCAGTGACCTTACGGGGGGCAACACCGGGGAGCTGTTTTTT
TRBV12-3/TRBV12-4	NA	few	TRBJ1-6	CARHSRTPWRWPSYNSPLHF	TGTGCCAGGCACTCCCGGACCCCGTGGCGGTGGCCCTCCTATAATTCACCCCTCCACTTT
TRBV29-1	TRBD2	NA	TRBJ2-3	CSVLLAGGPDTQYF	TGCAGCGTCCTACTAGCGGGAGGGCCGGATACGCAGTATTTT
TRBV27	NA	NA	TRBJ2-1	CASSLLQGPPGGEQFF	TGTGCCAGCAGTTTACTACAGGGGCCCCCCGGGGGTGAGCAGTTCTTC
TRBV28	TRBD1	many	TRBJ2-3	CASSPPGQIGTDTQYF	TGTGCCAGCAGCCCACCGGGACAGATAGGTACAGATACGCAGTATTTT
TRBV29-1	NA	NA	TRBJ2-5	CSVGGREHQETQYF	TGCAGCGTTGGGGGGCGGGAGCACCAAGAGACCCAGTACTTC
TRBV9	TRBD2	NA	TRBJ2-1	CASSVGWTSNNEQFF	TGTGCCAGCAGCGTAGGCTGGACTAGCAATAATGAGCAGTTCTTC
TRBV7-8	TRBD2	many	TRBJ2-1	CASSLVRFTSGRTGNEQFF	TGTGCCAGCAGCTTAGTCCGTTTTACTAGCGGGAGGACCGGCAATGAGCAGTTCTTC
TRBV30	NA	NA	TRBJ1-6	CAWSSGGNSPLHF	TGTGCCTGGAGTTCGGGGGGTAATTCACCCCTCCACTTT
TRBV7-2	NA	many	TRBJ2-7	CASSKSFYGGDEQYF	TGTGCCAGCAGCAAGAGCTTCTATGGGGGCGACGAGCAGTACTTC
TRBV7-9	NA	NA	TRBJ2-1	CVSSQLSTASYNEQFF	TGTGTCAGCAGCCAACTGTCGACAGCGTCCTACAATGAGCAGTTCTTC
TRBV27	TRBD1	many	TRBJ1-5	CASSLGTGGNQPQHF	TGTGCCAGCAGTCTCGGGACAGGGGGCAATCAGCCCCAGCATTTT
TRBV7-7	TRBD2	NA	TRBJ2-1	CASSTGTSAKNEQFF	TGTGCTAGCAGCACCGGGACTAGCGCGAAGAATGAGCAGTTCTTC
TRBV27	TRBD2	NA	TRBJ2-1	CATSGTSGNLYNGQFF	TGTGCCACATCCGGGACTAGCGGAAACCTCTACAATGGGCAGTTCTTC
TRBV6-1	NA	many	TRBJ2-1	CASSATQGGFNEQFF	TGTGCCAGCAGTGCCACACAGGGAGGATTCAATGAGCAGTTCTTC
TRBV7-2	NA	many	TRBJ2-7	CASSLQLRSYEQYF	TGTGCCAGCAGCTTACAGCTGCGCTCCTACGAGCAGTACTTC
TRBV10-1	TRBD1	many	TRBJ1-5	CAIDIQRTGARCNQPQHF	TGCGCCATCGACATCCAGAGGACAGGGGCTCGTTGCAATCAGCCCCAGCATTTT
TRBV7-8	NA	NA	TRBJ2-7	CASSFRGRFYEQYF	TGTGCCAGCAGCTTTCGGGGACGGTTCTACGAGCAGTACTTC
TRBV6-2/TRBV6-3	TRBD2	NA	TRBJ2-1	CASRGGGYEQFF	TGTGCCAGCAGGGGGGGGGGTTACGAGCAGTTCTTC
TRBV4-3	NA	many	TRBJ1-1	CASSRARNTEAFF	TGCGCCAGCAGCCGGGCCAGGAACACTGAAGCTTTCTTT
TRBV19	NA	NA	TRBJ1-5	CASSMPRENQPQHF	TGTGCCAGTAGTATGCCCAGGGAAAATCAGCCCCAGCATTTT
TRBV6-2/TRBV6-3	NA	NA	TRBJ2-4	CASRRASGDIQYF	TGTGCCAGCAGACGGGCCTCAGGGGACATTCAGTACTTC
TRBV6-5	NA	NA	TRBJ1-3	CASSYTGGDIYSGNTIYF	TGTGCCAGCAGTTACACGGGGGGAGACATTTACTCTGGAAACACCATATATTTT
TRBV7-8	NA	many	TRBJ2-1	CASSAGQRGNEQFF	TGTGCCAGCAGCGCGGGACAGAGAGGCAATGAGCAGTTCTTC
TRBV20-1	NA	many	TRBJ1-5	CSAQTDSNQPQHF	TGCAGTGCGCAGACAGATAGCAATCAGCCCCAGCATTTT
TRBV9	TRBD2	few	TRBJ2-2	CASSVDLAGGTTGELFF	TGTGCCAGCAGCGTCGATTTAGCGGGAGGCACCACCGGGGAGCTGTTTTTT
TRBV11-2	NA	many	TRBJ2-1	CASSSVREPYNEQFF	TGTGCCAGCAGCTCGGTCCGGGAGCCTTACAATGAGCAGTTCTTC
TRBV27	TRBD2	many	TRBJ2-1	CASSYLSGTSSYNEQFF	TGTGCCAGCAGCTATCTTAGCGGGACTAGCTCCTACAATGAGCAGTTCTTC
TRBV24-1	NA	few	TRBJ2-1	CATSDLSAGDYNEQFF	TGTGCCACCAGTGACCTTTCGGCAGGGGATTACAATGAGCAGTTCTTC
TRBV28	TRBD1	many	TRBJ2-7	CATTADRGSYEQYF	TGTGCCACCACCGCGGACAGGGGTTCCTACGAGCAGTACTTC
TRBV4-1	TRBD2	NA	TRBJ2-7	CASSQDGGGLDEQYF	TGCGCCAGCAGCCAAGACGGCGGGGGGCTAGACGAGCAGTACTTC
TRBV20-1	TRBD2	few	TRBJ2-1	CSATGTSKSVEQFF	TGCAGTGCTACAGGGACTAGCAAGTCTGTTGAGCAGTTCTTC
TRBV27	TRBD2	many	TRBJ2-3	CASSLSIGLAGASTDTQYF	TGTGCCAGCAGTTTATCGATTGGGCTAGCGGGAGCTTCCACAGATACGCAGTATTTT
TRBV19	NA	NA	TRBJ1-2	CASSIRQGLAAAGYTF	TGTGCCAGTAGTATTCGGCAGGGCCTGGCCGCTGCTGGCTACACCTTC
TRBV7-3	NA	many	TRBJ2-7	CASSLTVFYEQYF	TGTGCCAGCAGCTTAACGGTGTTCTACGAGCAGTACTTC